Below are 16 T cell receptor beta chains sequenced from a single sample in a study of T cell responses to AZD1222 COVID-19 vaccine. Clones were read by immunoSEQ multiplex PCR, and TCRdb kept only the in-frame ones, dropping some. The sample holds around 99,000 clones, 87% seen once. Specimen: peripheral blood, collected 28 days after the second AZD1222 dose. These TCRs come from an adult who received the AZD1222 COVID-19 vaccine.

The chain's CDR3 is CASSTRRVGNTEAFF. The CDR3 DNA is TGTGCCAGCAGCACCCGAAGGGTCGGGAACACTGAAGCTTTCTTT. V gene TRBV13 combines with J gene TRBJ1-1, with unresolved D. Trimming removed 5 bases from V and 1 base from J, with 14 bases in between. This CDR3 contains 15 residues. The germline CDR1 and CDR2 sequences are PRHDT and FYEKMQ (reference sequence).

V gene TRBV6-4 combines with J gene TRBJ2-6, with unresolved D. The CDR3 consists of 15 residues. The V end lost 0 bases, the J end lost 10 bases, and 13 bases lay between the germline ends. CDR1 and CDR2 (germline): MRHNA, SNTAGT. CDR3 nucleotide sequence: TGTGCCAGCAGTGACTCGTCGTCCAGCCCGAACGTCCTGACTTTC. Its protein is CASSDSSSSPNVLTF.

The count of this clone is one. The same CDR3 can be traced to other DNA sequences in this sample. The rearrangement joins TRBV7-9 to TRBJ2-3; no clear D gene. Trimming cost V 3 bases and J 4 bases, with 5 bases left between them. The CDR3 is 12 residues long. Germline CDR1 reads SEHNR; CDR2 reads FQNEAQ (reference sequence). DNA of the CDR3: TGTGCCAGCAGCTTTGGAGCAGATACGCAGTATTTT. Protein sequence: CASSFGADTQYF.

V is TRBV18 and J is TRBJ1-1; no definite D call. Germline V gives CDR1 KGHSH, CDR2 LQKENI. The CDR3 contains 15 residues. Between the trimmed V and J ends, which lost 2 bases and 5 bases, there was a span of 15 bases. CDR3 sequence (DNA): TGTGCCAGCTCACCAGGGATGGGGTCTGGAACTGAAGCTTTCTTT. Encoded protein: CASSPGMGSGTEAFF.

The chain couples TRBV5-8 to TRBJ2-7; 7 bases are shared with TRBD1. The CDR3 length is 14 residues. The ends lost 4 bases at V and 1 base at J; junction bases unmatched: 5. The V gene's germline CDR1 is SGHTS and CDR2 YDEGEE. The CDR3 loop reads CASSARDSSYEQYF. CDR3 sequence (DNA): TGTGCCAGCAGCGCCCGGGACAGTTCCTACGAGCAGTACTTC.

The chain combines TRBV19 with TRBJ1-1; 8 bases map to TRBD1. The germline V gene has CDR1 LNHDA and CDR2 SQIVND (reference sequence). Unmatched junction bases numbered 8, after V lost 3 bases and J lost 11 bases. This CDR3 has 13 amino acids. For the CDR3, the DNA is TGTGCCAGTAGTATGGGGACAGGCGTCCCGGCTTTCTTT. Translated, it gives CASSMGTGVPAFF.

The chain couples TRBV30 to TRBJ2-5; 7 bases line up with TRBD1. CDR1 and CDR2 from the germline V gene are GTSNPN and SVGIG (reference sequence). This CDR3 contains 12 residues. V trimming: 5 bases; J trimming: 7 bases; junction bases outside the gene matches: 7. This chain's CDR3 is CAWDRQGRTQYF. CDR3 DNA sequence: TGTGCCTGGGATCGACAGGGTAGGACCCAGTACTTC.

This clone was detected only once. The chain combines TRBV3-1 (or the pseudogene TRBV3-2) with TRBJ2-1, with TRBD2 matching 10 bases. J was trimmed by 4 bases and V by 4 bases; bases with no gene match: 13. The CDR3 runs 18 residues. The germline V gene encodes CDR1 LGHDT and CDR2 YNNKEL (reference sequence). The CDR3 DNA follows: TGTGCCAGCAGCCTGAAGCGGGAGGGGGATATGGGATACAATGAGCAGTTCTTC. Its protein is CASSLKREGDMGYNEQFF.

The chain is built from TRBV29-1 and TRBJ2-1, with D unclear. Germline V gene lookup returns CDR1 SQVTM and CDR2 ANQGSEA. The CDR3 totals 12 residues. The V gene lost 4 bases and the J gene lost 6 bases, with 10 bases spanning the gap. As DNA, the CDR3 is TGCAGCGTTGTACAGTCGGCCAATGAGCAGTTCTTC. It is translated as CSVVQSANEQFF.

The chain employs TRBV27 and TRBJ1-6; 7 nucleotides align to TRBD1. V was clipped by 6 bases and J by 1 base; unmatched bases: 3. The CDR3 loop spans 15 amino acids. The germline CDR1 and CDR2 sequences are MNHEY and SMNVEV (reference sequence). The CDR3 sequence is CASRSRGSYNSPLHF. CDR3 coding DNA: TGTGCCAGCAGGAGCAGGGGGTCCTATAATTCACCCCTCCACTTT.

The chain links TRBV5-1 to TRBJ2-5, with D possibly TRBD2 on 5 matching bases. This CDR3 has 14 amino acids. V was pared by 2 bases and J by 4 bases, with 12 bases between. Germline V gene sequence: CDR1 SGHRS, CDR2 YFSETQ. The CDR3 nucleotides are TGCGCCAGCAGCTTTACGGACTTGGTAGAGACCCAGTACTTC. Translation gives CASSFTDLVETQYF.

The J gene is TRBJ1-2, the V gene TRBV7-9; no firm D call. Germline V gives CDR1 SEHNR, CDR2 FQNEAQ (reference sequence). The CDR3 consists of 13 residues. The ends were cut back, 2 bases at V and 3 bases at J, with 7 bases in the middle. CDR3 residues: CASSLLSDYGYTF. As DNA, the CDR3 is TGTGCCAGCAGCTTATTGTCGGACTATGGCTACACCTTC.

The V and J genes are TRBV18 and TRBJ1-4, with TRBD1 as a possible D gene (5 bases). Trimming took 0 bases from V and 15 from J, leaving 14 bases between them. Germline V gene data show CDR1 as KGHSH and CDR2 as LQKENI. The CDR3 spans 13 residues. As DNA, the CDR3 is TGTGCCAGCTCACCACCTACGGACGGGGGGGTGTTTTTT. Translated, it gives CASSPPTDGGVFF.

The sample holds one count of this clone. The V call is TRBV3-1 (or the pseudogene TRBV3-2), the J call TRBJ1-1; D is unclear. The CDR3 sequence is 12 residues long. V was shortened by 0 bases and J by 7 bases, with 6 bases between the two germline ends. Germline loops: CDR1 LGHDT, CDR2 YNNKEL (reference sequence). The CDR3 here is CASSQERDEAFF. The CDR3 coding sequence is TGTGCCAGCAGCCAAGAGAGGGATGAAGCTTTCTTT.

This chain uses TRBV2 with TRBJ2-3; TRBD2 aligns across 9 bases. Per germline, CDR1 SNHLY and CDR2 FYNNEI. The CDR3 has 13 residues. The V and J ends lost 6 bases and 4 bases, in that order; junction bases with no gene match: 2. The DNA for the CDR3 is TGTGCCAGCAGGGCTAGCGGGGCAGATACGCAGTATTTT. Its protein is CASRASGADTQYF.

In regard to this clone: The sample carries other DNA sequences with the same CDR3. This chain uses TRBV18 with TRBJ2-7; D may be TRBD2 (5 bases). V was pared by 0 bases and J by 3 bases, with 9 bases between. Per germline, CDR1 KGHSH and CDR2 LQKENI. The CDR3 covers 14 residues. CDR3 region: CASSPPAGGYEQYF. The CDR3 DNA reads TGTGCCAGCTCACCACCGGCAGGAGGCTACGAGCAGTACTTC.